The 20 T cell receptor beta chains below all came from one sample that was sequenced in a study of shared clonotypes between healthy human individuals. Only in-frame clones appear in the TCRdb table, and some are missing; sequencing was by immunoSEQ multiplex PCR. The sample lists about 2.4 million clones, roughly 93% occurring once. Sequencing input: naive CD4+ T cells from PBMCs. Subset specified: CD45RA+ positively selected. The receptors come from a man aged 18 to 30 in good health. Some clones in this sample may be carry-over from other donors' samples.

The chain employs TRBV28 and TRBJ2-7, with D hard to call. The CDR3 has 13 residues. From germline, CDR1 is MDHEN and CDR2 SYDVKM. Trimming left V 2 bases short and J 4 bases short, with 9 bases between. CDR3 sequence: CASSLRAEYEQYF. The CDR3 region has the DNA TGTGCCAGCAGTTTAAGGGCAGAATACGAGCAGTACTTC.

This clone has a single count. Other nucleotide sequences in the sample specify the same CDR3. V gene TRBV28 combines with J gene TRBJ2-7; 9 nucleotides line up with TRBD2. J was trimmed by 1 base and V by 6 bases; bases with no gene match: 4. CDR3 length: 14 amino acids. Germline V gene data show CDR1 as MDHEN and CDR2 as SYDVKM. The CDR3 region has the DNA TGTGCCAGCAGATTAGCGGGAGCATCCTACGAGCAGTACTTC. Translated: CASRLAGASYEQYF.

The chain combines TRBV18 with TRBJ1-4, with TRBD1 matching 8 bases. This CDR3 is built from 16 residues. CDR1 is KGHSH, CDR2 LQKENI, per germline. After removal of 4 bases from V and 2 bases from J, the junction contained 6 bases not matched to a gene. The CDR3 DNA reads TGTGCCAGCTCACGAAGGCAGGGGGCTACTAATGAAAAACTGTTTTTT. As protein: CASSRRQGATNEKLFF. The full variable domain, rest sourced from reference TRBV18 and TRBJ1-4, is NAGVMQNPRHLVRRRGQEARLRCSPMKGHSHVYWYRQLPEEGLKFMVYLQKENIIDESGMPKERFSAEFPKEGPSILRIQQVVRGDSAAYFCASSRRQGATNEKLFFGSGTQLSVL.

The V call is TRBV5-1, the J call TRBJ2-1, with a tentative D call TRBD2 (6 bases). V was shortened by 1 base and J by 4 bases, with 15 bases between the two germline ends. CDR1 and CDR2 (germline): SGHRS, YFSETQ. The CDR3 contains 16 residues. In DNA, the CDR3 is TGCGCCAGCAGCTTGCGTCTAACGGGAGATTACAATGAGCAGTTCTTC. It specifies CASSLRLTGDYNEQFF.

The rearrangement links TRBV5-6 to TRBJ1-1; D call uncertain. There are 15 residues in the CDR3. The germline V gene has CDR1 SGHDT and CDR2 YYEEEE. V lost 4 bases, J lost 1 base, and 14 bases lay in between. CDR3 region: CASSLVRTQNTEAFF. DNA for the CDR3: TGTGCCAGCAGCCTGGTGAGGACCCAGAACACTGAAGCTTTCTTT.

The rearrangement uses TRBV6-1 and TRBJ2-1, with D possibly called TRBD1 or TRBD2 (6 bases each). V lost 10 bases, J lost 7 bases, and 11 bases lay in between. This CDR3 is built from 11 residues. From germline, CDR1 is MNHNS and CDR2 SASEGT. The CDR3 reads CATWRGNEQFF. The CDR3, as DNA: TGTGCCACGTGGAGGGGGAATGAGCAGTTCTTC.

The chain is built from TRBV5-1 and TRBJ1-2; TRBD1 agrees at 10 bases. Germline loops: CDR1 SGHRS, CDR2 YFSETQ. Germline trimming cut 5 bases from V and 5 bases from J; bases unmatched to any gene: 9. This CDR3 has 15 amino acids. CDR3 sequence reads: CASRETGGAGYGYTF. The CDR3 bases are TGCGCCAGCAGGGAGACAGGGGGCGCTGGGTATGGCTACACCTTC.

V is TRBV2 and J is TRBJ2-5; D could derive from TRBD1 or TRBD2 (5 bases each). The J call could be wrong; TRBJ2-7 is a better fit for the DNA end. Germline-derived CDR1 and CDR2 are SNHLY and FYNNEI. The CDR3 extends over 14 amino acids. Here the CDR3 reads CASSELTRGSEQYF. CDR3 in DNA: TGTGCCAGCAGTGAGTTGACGAGGGGCTCCGAGCAGTACTTC.

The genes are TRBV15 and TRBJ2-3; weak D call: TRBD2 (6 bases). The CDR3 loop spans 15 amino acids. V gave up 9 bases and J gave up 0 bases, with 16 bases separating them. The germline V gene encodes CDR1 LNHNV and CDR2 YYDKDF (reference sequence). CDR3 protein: CATGLPWTSTDTQYF. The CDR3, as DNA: TGTGCCACGGGACTCCCCTGGACAAGCACAGATACGCAGTATTTT.

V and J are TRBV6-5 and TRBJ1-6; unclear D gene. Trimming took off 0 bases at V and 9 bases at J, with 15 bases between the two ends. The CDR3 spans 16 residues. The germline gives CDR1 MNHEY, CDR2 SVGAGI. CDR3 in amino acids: CASSYSSAIRSSPLHF. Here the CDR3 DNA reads TGTGCCAGCAGTTACTCGAGTGCGATTCGGAGTTCACCCCTCCACTTT.

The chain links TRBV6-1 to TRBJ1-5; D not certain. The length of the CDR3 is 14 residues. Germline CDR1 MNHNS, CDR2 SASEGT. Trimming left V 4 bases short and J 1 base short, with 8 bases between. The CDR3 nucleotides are TGTGCCAGCAGTGGCCAGGCGAGCAATCAGCCCCAGCATTTT. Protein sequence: CASSGQASNQPQHF.

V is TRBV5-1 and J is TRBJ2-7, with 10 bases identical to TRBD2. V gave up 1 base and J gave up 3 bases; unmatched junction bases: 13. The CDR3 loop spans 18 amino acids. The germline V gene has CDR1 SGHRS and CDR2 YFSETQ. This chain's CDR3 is CASSLRGSLAGVVYEQYF. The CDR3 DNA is TGCGCCAGCAGCTTGCGAGGGAGCCTAGCGGGAGTGGTCTACGAGCAGTACTTC.

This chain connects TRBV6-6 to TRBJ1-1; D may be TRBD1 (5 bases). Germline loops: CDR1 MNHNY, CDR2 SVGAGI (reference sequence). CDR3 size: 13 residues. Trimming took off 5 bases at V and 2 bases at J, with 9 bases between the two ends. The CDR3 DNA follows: TGTGCCAGCAGTAGCGACAGAAACACTGAAGCTTTCTTT. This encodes CASSSDRNTEAFF.

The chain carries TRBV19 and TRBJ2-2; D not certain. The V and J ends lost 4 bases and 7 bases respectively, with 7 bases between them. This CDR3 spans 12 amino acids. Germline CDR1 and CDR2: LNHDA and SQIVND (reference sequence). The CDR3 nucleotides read TGTGCCAGTAGTACAGGTTACGGGGAGCTGTTTTTT. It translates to CASSTGYGELFF.

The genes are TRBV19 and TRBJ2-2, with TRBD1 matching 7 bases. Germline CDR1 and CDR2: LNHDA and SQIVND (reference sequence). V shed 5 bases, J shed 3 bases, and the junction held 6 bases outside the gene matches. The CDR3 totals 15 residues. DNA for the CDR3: TGTGCCAGTAGTCCTGACAGGGCCTACACCGGGGAGCTGTTTTTT. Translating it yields CASSPDRAYTGELFF.

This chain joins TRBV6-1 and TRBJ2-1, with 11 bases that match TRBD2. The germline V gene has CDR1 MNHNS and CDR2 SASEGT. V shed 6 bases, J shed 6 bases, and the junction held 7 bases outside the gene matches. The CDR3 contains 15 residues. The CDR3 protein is CASRLTSGSFNEQFF. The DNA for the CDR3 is TGTGCCAGCAGGCTTACTAGCGGGAGTTTCAATGAGCAGTTCTTC.

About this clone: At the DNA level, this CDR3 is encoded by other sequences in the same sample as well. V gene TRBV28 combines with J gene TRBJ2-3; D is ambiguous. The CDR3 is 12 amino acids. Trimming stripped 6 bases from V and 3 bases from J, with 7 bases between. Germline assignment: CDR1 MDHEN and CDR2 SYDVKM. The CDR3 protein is CASSPRTDTQYF. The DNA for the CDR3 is TGTGCCAGCAGCCCTCGAACAGATACGCAGTATTTT.

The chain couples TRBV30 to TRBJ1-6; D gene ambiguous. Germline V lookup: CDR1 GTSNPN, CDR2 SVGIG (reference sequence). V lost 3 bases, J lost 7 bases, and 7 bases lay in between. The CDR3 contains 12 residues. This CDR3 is CAWSRRNSPLHF. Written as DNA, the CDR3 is TGTGCCTGGAGCAGGAGGAATTCACCCCTCCACTTT.

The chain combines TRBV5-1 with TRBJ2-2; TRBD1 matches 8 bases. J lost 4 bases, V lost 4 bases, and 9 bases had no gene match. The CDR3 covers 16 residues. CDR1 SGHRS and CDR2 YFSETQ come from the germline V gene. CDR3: CASSQGQVIGTGELFF. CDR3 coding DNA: TGCGCCAGCAGCCAGGGACAGGTCATAGGCACCGGGGAGCTGTTTTTT.

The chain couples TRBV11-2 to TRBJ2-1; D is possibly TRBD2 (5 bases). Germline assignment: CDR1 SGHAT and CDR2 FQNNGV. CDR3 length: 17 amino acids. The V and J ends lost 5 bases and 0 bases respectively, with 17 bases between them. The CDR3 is CASSRRFTGSSYNEQFF. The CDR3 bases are TGTGCCAGCAGCCGAAGGTTCACGGGGAGCTCCTACAATGAGCAGTTCTTC.